The 7 T cell receptor beta chains in this list originate from one sample, sequenced in a study of long-term antiretroviral therapy in people with HIV (dated by TCRdb to about 2022). Sequencing of the TRB variable region was done with the immunoSEQ hsTCRB v3.0 assay at survey level resolution. TCRdb provides this immuneACCESS table in a form limited to in-frame rearrangements. Some clones are lacking; in checked studies, under half of them reflect an unresolved V gene, and why the rest are absent is not known. This sample holds tens of thousands of clones; around three quarters were observed only once. The biggest ten clones account for approximately 10% of the sample. The sequencing used unsorted PBMCs, collected 1.1 years before starting antiretroviral therapy. The receptors were sampled from a woman in her thirties or forties with HIV.

J is TRBJ1-2 and V is TRBV19; no clear D. V was cut by 1 base and J by 2 bases, with 5 bases left in between. CDR1 is LNHDA and CDR2 is SQIVND in the germline V gene (reference sequence). This CDR3 has 13 amino acids. This chain's CDR3 is CASSIGLNYGYTF. In nucleotides, the CDR3 is TGTGCCAGTAGTATAGGGCTGAACTATGGCTACACCTTC.

This clone was seen a handful of times. The rearrangement links TRBV7-8 to TRBJ1-5, with D tentatively TRBD1 (6 bases). Per germline, CDR1 SGHVS and CDR2 FQNEAQ. V was cut by 2 bases and J by 7 bases, with 9 bases left in between. The CDR3 is 13 amino acids. The CDR3 here is CASSLRQGQPQHF. CDR3 nucleotides: TGTGCCAGCAGCTTACGGCAGGGGCAGCCCCAGCATTTT.

The gene calls are TRBV2 and TRBJ1-6; D might be TRBD1 (6 bases). The germline V gene encodes CDR1 SNHLY and CDR2 FYNNEI. The ends were cut back, 4 bases at V and 7 bases at J, with 11 bases in the middle. There are 14 residues in the CDR3. The CDR3: CASSVWGQNSPLHF. The CDR3, as DNA: TGTGCCAGCAGTGTTTGGGGGCAAAATTCACCCCTCCACTTT.

The chain has TRBV28 and TRBJ2-3, with TRBD2 as a possible D gene (7 bases). The CDR3 is made up of 13 amino acids. From germline, CDR1 is MDHEN and CDR2 SYDVKM. Trimming shortened V by 4 bases and J by 8 bases, and 13 bases separated the two germline ends. CDR3 amino acids: CASSSGGQGTQYF. The CDR3, as DNA: TGTGCCAGCAGTTCCGGGGGGCAGGGTACGCAGTATTTT. Variable domain in full (rest from reference TRBV28 and TRBJ2-3): DVKVTQSSRYLVKRTGEKVFLECVQDMDHENMFWYRQDPGLGLRLIYFSYDVKMKEKGDIPEGYSVSREKKERFSLILESASTNQTSMYLCASSSGGQGTQYFGPGTRLTVL.

The chain carries TRBV7-9 and TRBJ1-3; 7 bases map to TRBD1. J gave up 6 bases and V 10 bases, and 6 bases lay outside the gene matches. Looked up from germline, CDR1 is SEHNR and CDR2 is FQNEAQ (reference sequence). The CDR3 contains 12 residues. CDR3 bases: TGTGCCACGAGGGGGCATGAAAACACCATATATTTT. This translates into CATRGHENTIYF.

This clone came up a few times. The chain employs TRBV5-6 and TRBJ1-5; TRBD1 might be the D (6 bases). The CDR3 runs 13 residues. Germline assignment: CDR1 SGHDT and CDR2 YYEEEE. The V end lost 4 bases, the J end lost 6 bases, and 11 bases lay between the germline ends. CDR3 loop: CASSRAGAQPQHF. Here the CDR3 DNA reads TGTGCCAGCAGCCGGGCAGGGGCTCAGCCCCAGCATTTT.

The CDR3: CAFGRAGEETQYF. As DNA, the CDR3 is TGTGCCTTCGGGCGAGCGGGAGAAGAGACCCAGTACTTC. This chain links TRBV30 with TRBJ2-5; 8 bases are shared with TRBD2. J was trimmed by 3 bases and V by 7 bases; bases with no gene match: 7. Germline assignment: CDR1 GTSNPN and CDR2 SVGIG (reference sequence). This CDR3 has 13 residues.